This T cell receptor beta chain was obtained from a study of blood T cell repertoires in COVID-19. Study background: T cells, B-cell-depleted T cells, or PBMCs supplied cDNA or gDNA.

Authors' methods: Nucleated cell number was recorded as an estimate derived from reference gene primer amplification. Sequencing was performed with immunoSEQ multiplex PCR; in TCRdb, only in-frame clones are kept and a portion is missing. V, J and clone size are those of that table, while D and trimming were read from the DNA. The sample records roughly 120,000 clones, 88% being singletons. The sequence was collected from a woman in her fifties or sixties with acute or convalescent COVID-19. The specimen was peripheral blood.

The CDR3: CASSTGQGTYGYTF. The CDR3 DNA reads TGCGCCAGCAGCACCGGACAGGGAACCTATGGCTACACCTTC. This chain connects TRBV5-1 to TRBJ1-2; 8 nucleotides match TRBD1. Germline V gives CDR1 SGHRS, CDR2 YFSETQ. With V trimmed by 4 bases and J by 4 bases, 6 bases remained unmatched. The CDR3 extends over 14 amino acids. Looking up the rest from reference TRBV5-1 and TRBJ1-2 gives the full variable domain: KAGVTQTPRYLIKTRGQQVTLSCSPISGHRSVSWYQQTPGQGLQFLFEYFSETQRNKGNFPGRFSGRQFSNSRSEMNVSTLELGDSALYLCASSTGQGTYGYTFGSGTRLTVV.